These 4 T cell receptor beta chains were all obtained from the same sample, sequenced in a study of tissue T cells after allogeneic stem cell transplantation. The repertoire was sequenced with immunoSEQ multiplex PCR; TCRdb's copy has only in-frame clones and lacks some. The sample shows approximately 3,000 clones, approximately 67% of them seen only once. This research-autopsy study prospectively enrolled adult allogeneic hematopoietic cell transplant recipients with steroid-refractory graft-versus-host disease. This specimen consisted of ascending colon tissue, obtained at autopsy. Receptors were obtained from a male patient at least 60 years old with steroid-refractory graft-versus-host disease after an allogeneic stem cell transplant. Some T cells may be the graft donor's.

This clone was picked up a small number of times. The chain links TRBV4-2 to TRBJ2-5; D perhaps matches TRBD1 (6 bases). The CDR3 runs to 12 residues. Trimming stripped 0 bases from V and 7 bases from J, with 6 bases between. Germline V gene data show CDR1 as LGHNA and CDR2 as YNFKEQ. The CDR3 DNA reads as TGTGCCAGCAGCCAAGACAGGGGGACCCAGTACTTC. Its translation is CASSQDRGTQYF.

This chain links TRBV7-3 with TRBJ2-6; 7 bases line up with TRBD1. CDR3 length equals 18 residues. Losses at the gene ends were 1 base for V and 0 bases for J; bases not matched to a gene: 6. CDR1 is SGHTA, CDR2 FQGTGA, per germline. DNA for the CDR3: TGTGCCAGCAGCTTAAAGGCGACAGGGACCTCTGGGGCCAACGTCCTGACTTTC. It codes for CASSLKATGTSGANVLTF.

This clone was seen only a few times. This chain links TRBV7-2 with TRBJ1-1; D is unresolved. Per germline, CDR1 SGHTA and CDR2 FQGNSA. V was shortened by 5 bases and J by 4 bases, with 11 bases between the two germline ends. The CDR3 runs to 13 residues. CDR3 in DNA: TGTGCCAGCAGCATTCAAATGGCCACTGAAGCTTTCTTT. This translates into CASSIQMATEAFF. The full variable domain, rest sourced from reference TRBV7-2 and TRBJ1-1, is GAGVSQSPSNKVTEKGKDVELRCDPISGHTALYWYRQSLGQGLEFLIYFQGNSAPDKSGLPSDRFSAERTGGSVSTLTIQRTQQEDSAVYLCASSIQMATEAFFGQGTRLTVV.

In its sample, this clone was seen a few times. The rearrangement uses TRBV5-1 and TRBJ1-6, with TRBD1 as a possible D gene (6 bases). Germline V lookup: CDR1 SGHRS, CDR2 YFSETQ. This CDR3 region has 14 residues. The V and J ends lost 2 bases and 9 bases respectively, with 12 bases between them. In DNA, the CDR3 is TGCGCCAGCAGCTTAGGGACATTAGGTTCACCCCTCCACTTT. This codes for CASSLGTLGSPLHF.